The clone carrying this T cell receptor beta chain has only a few counts. Sequencing used immunoSEQ multiplex PCR; TCRdb keeps in-frame clones, though not all of them. The data contain around 700,000 clones, more than 70% of them singletons. The data derive from a study of shared clonotypes between healthy human individuals. V was cut by 3 bases and J by 4 bases, with 13 bases left in between. Germline CDR1 and CDR2: SGHRS and YFSETQ. The CDR3 is 14 residues long. This chain connects TRBV5-1 to TRBJ1-2; unclear D gene. The sample was memory CD4+ T cells sorted from blood. Subset specified: CD45RA-negative fraction. This clonotype was sampled from a woman aged 30 to 39 in good health. The DNA of the CDR3 is TGCGCCAGCAGCTCCAACAGCGGTAGCTATGGCTACACCTTC. This gives the protein CASSSNSGSYGYTF.